Following are 20 T cell receptor beta chains from one sample sequenced in a study of blood T cell repertoires in COVID-19. TCRdb's copy holds only in-frame clones and misses some; the assay was immunoSEQ multiplex PCR. The data hold 130,000 or so clones, with around nine tenths observed a single time. The sequencing input was peripheral blood. The source is a human donor in a cohort sampled during active COVID-19.

V is TRBV29-1 and J is TRBJ2-7; 10 bases fit TRBD1. The CDR3 is 15 residues long. Germline V gene data show CDR1 as SQVTM and CDR2 as ANQGSEA. V lost 1 base and J lost 2; bases outside the gene matches: 5. Written as DNA, the CDR3 is TGCAGCGTTGAAGGGGGGGACAGGGGTACCTACGAGCAGTACTTC. Translating it yields CSVEGGDRGTYEQYF.

J is TRBJ2-3 and V is TRBV6-4, with TRBD2 matching 13 bases. J was trimmed by 0 bases and V by 5 bases; bases with no gene match: 2. This CDR3 is 16 amino acids long. The germline gives CDR1 MRHNA, CDR2 SNTAGT. CDR3 bases: TGTGCCAGCAGTAAACTAGCGGGGGGGAGCACAGATACGCAGTATTTT. Protein: CASSKLAGGSTDTQYF.

Points on this clone: Other DNA sequences within the sample encode an identical CDR3. This rearrangement joins TRBV4-1 to TRBJ2-3; possibly TRBD1 for D (5 bases). The CDR3 spans 17 residues. Trimming stripped 0 bases from V and 2 bases from J, with 15 bases between. Germline V gives CDR1 MGHRA, CDR2 YSYEKL. CDR3 loop: CASSQDSGRVYTDTQYF. CDR3 DNA: TGCGCCAGCAGCCAAGACTCGGGCAGGGTCTACACAGATACGCAGTATTTT.

V gene TRBV27 combines with J gene TRBJ2-7, with a weak D call TRBD2 (5 bases). The V gene's germline CDR1 is MNHEY and CDR2 SMNVEV (reference sequence). V was pared by 3 bases and J by 3 bases, with 12 bases between. The length of the CDR3 is 14 residues. The CDR3 loop is CASSFYGVGYEQYF. The CDR3 bases are TGTGCCAGCAGTTTCTACGGGGTTGGCTACGAGCAGTACTTC.

The gene calls are TRBV4-1 and TRBJ2-3, with a possible D match to TRBD2 (7 bases). Germline-derived CDR1 and CDR2 are MGHRA and YSYEKL. CDR3 length: 16 residues. The germline V and J ends were trimmed by 4 bases and 6 bases, with 20 bases remaining between them. The CDR3 sequence is CASSPPRGGGADTQYF. Written as DNA, the CDR3 is TGCGCCAGCAGCCCCCCCCGAGGAGGGGGGGCGGATACGCAGTATTTT.

The chain uses TRBV9 and TRBJ2-4; TRBD2 is a possible D gene (5 bases). CDR1 is SGDLS and CDR2 is YYNGEE in the germline V gene. CDR3 length: 16 amino acids. The V end was cut by 0 bases, the J end by 3 bases, with 13 bases between. The CDR3 protein is CASSVGEGSGKNIQYF. In nucleotides, the CDR3 is TGTGCCAGCAGCGTAGGAGAGGGATCGGGCAAAAACATTCAGTACTTC.

The V gene is TRBV28, the J gene TRBJ2-6; D unclear. CDR3 length: 14 residues. Looked up from germline, CDR1 is MDHEN and CDR2 is SYDVKM. Trimming pared 1 base from V and 5 bases from J, leaving 6 bases between. The CDR3 here is CASSLSPWANVLTF. CDR3 nucleotide sequence: TGTGCCAGCAGTTTATCCCCCTGGGCCAACGTCCTGACTTTC.

The chain couples TRBV15 to TRBJ2-4; 12 nucleotides agree with TRBD2. V lost 5 bases to trimming and J lost 3 bases; unmatched junction nucleotides: 5. Germline CDR1 and CDR2: LNHNV and YYDKDF (reference sequence). The CDR3 length is 16 residues. The CDR3: CATSPRLAGVKNIQYF. CDR3 nucleotides: TGTGCCACCAGCCCGAGACTAGCGGGAGTCAAAAACATTCAGTACTTC.

The chain combines TRBV19 with TRBJ2-5; 8 bases match TRBD2. The J segment lost 4 bases and the V segment lost 5 bases, leaving 6 bases of the junction unmatched. Germline V gene sequence: CDR1 LNHDA, CDR2 SQIVND (reference sequence). This CDR3 comprises 14 residues. The CDR3 reads CASSVGGAGETQYF. The CDR3 nucleotides read TGTGCCAGTAGTGTCGGGGGGGCCGGAGAGACCCAGTACTTC.

The CDR3 here is CASSRDRQETQYF. The CDR3 DNA is TGTGCCAGCTCAAGGGACAGGCAAGAGACCCAGTACTTC. The V gene is TRBV18, the J gene TRBJ2-5; TRBD1 agrees at 8 bases. After removal of 5 bases from V and 2 bases from J, the junction contained 1 base not matched to a gene. Germline V gene sequence: CDR1 KGHSH, CDR2 LQKENI. The CDR3 has 13 amino acids.

This chain uses TRBV6-6 with TRBJ2-7, with TRBD1 identical over 7 bases. Germline CDR1 reads MNHNY; CDR2 reads SVGAGI (reference sequence). Unmatched junction bases numbered 8, after V lost 6 bases and J lost 6 bases. The CDR3 length is 13 residues. CDR3 region: CASRSDRVSEQYF. The CDR3 nucleotides read TGTGCCAGCAGGTCTGACAGGGTTAGCGAGCAGTACTTC.

This chain connects TRBV6-5 to TRBJ1-6; possible D gene TRBD1, 6 bases. The ends were cut back, 6 bases at V and 9 bases at J, with 18 bases in the middle. Germline assignment: CDR1 MNHEY and CDR2 SVGAGI. There are 15 residues in the CDR3. This CDR3 reads CASSHGPRGISPLHF. The CDR3 coding sequence is TGTGCCAGCAGCCACGGGCCGAGGGGGATTTCACCCCTCCACTTT.

The chain carries TRBV5-1 and TRBJ2-2; 8 bases are a match to TRBD1. Losses at the gene ends were 4 bases for V and 7 bases for J; bases not matched to a gene: 9. Germline V gene lookup returns CDR1 SGHRS and CDR2 YFSETQ. The CDR3 is made up of 15 amino acids. This CDR3 reads CASSNTRGRGGELFF. The CDR3 coding sequence is TGCGCCAGCAGCAACACCAGGGGGCGCGGCGGGGAGCTGTTTTTT.

V gene TRBV24-1 combines with J gene TRBJ2-2, with D uncertain. The CDR3 spans 14 residues. Per the germline V gene, CDR1 is KGHDR and CDR2 is SFDVKD. V was clipped by 4 bases and J by 2 bases, with 7 bases between them. CDR3: CATSDPINTGELFF. The CDR3 nucleotides read TGTGCCACCAGTGACCCCATTAACACCGGGGAGCTGTTTTTT.

The rearrangement joins TRBV5-1 to TRBJ2-2, with 14 bases matching TRBD2. The length of the CDR3 is 16 residues. Germline trimming cut 4 bases from V and 6 bases from J; bases unmatched to any gene: 5. CDR1 and CDR2 from the germline V gene are SGHRS and YFSETQ. The CDR3 DNA reads as TGCGCCAGCAGCCCCGAGACTAGCGGGAGGGCCGGGGAGCTGTTTTTT. It codes for CASSPETSGRAGELFF.

This chain links TRBV7-2 with TRBJ2-1, with D perhaps matching TRBD2 (5 bases). Germline CDR1 SGHTA, CDR2 FQGNSA. Deletions cut 3 bases from V and 0 bases from J, with 9 bases between. The CDR3 consists of 15 residues. The CDR3 sequence: CASSFKTSSYNEQFF. CDR3 nucleotides: TGTGCCAGCAGCTTCAAAACTAGCTCCTACAATGAGCAGTTCTTC.

The rearrangement uses TRBV20-1 and TRBJ2-3, with D unresolved. Trimming removed 5 bases from V and 0 bases from J, with 3 bases in between. Germline assignment: CDR1 DFQATT and CDR2 SNEGSKA (reference sequence). This CDR3 is built from 11 residues. CDR3 nucleotides: TGCAGTGCTCTCAGCACAGATACGCAGTATTTT. Translated, it gives CSALSTDTQYF.

The CDR3 sequence: CASSGGSSYEQYF. The DNA for the CDR3 is TGTGCCAGCAGTGGGGGCTCCTCCTACGAGCAGTACTTC. This chain uses TRBV2 with TRBJ2-7; possibly TRBD1 for D (5 bases). The V gene lost 4 bases and the J gene lost 0 bases, with 7 bases spanning the gap. This CDR3 region has 13 residues. CDR1 SNHLY and CDR2 FYNNEI come from the germline V gene.

This clone has just one count. The V and J genes are TRBV18 and TRBJ1-3; 9 nucleotides agree with TRBD1. Germline assignment: CDR1 KGHSH and CDR2 LQKENI. The CDR3 contains 19 residues. V shed 3 bases and J 0 bases; nucleotides not matched to a gene: 12. CDR3 nucleotide sequence: TGTGCCAGCTCACCCTCGGGGACAGGGTTCGGAACCTCTGGAAACACCATATATTTT. This gives the protein CASSPSGTGFGTSGNTIYF.

CDR3 residues: CASSPRQGYNEQFF. CDR3 sequence (DNA): TGTGCCAGCAGCCCTCGGCAGGGCTACAATGAGCAGTTCTTC. The genes are TRBV11-3 and TRBJ2-1; D is possibly TRBD1 (5 bases). With 5 bases removed from V and 3 bases from J, the gap between germline ends came to 11 bases. This CDR3 has 14 amino acids. Germline CDR1 and CDR2: SGHNT and YENEEA.